A single sample is the source of the 26 T cell receptor beta chains below, sequenced in a study of cytomegalovirus exposure and HLA in healthy donors (dated by TCRdb to about 2017). Library preparation employed the immunoSEQ multiplex PCR assay. What TCRdb holds here is the immuneACCESS table cut down to in-frame rearrangements. Part of the clones is not present; checked against another copy, under half of the missing clones reflect an unresolved V gene, and the others are unexplained. This sample has under 200,000 clones in its table, and about three quarters of those were observed once. The top ten clonotypes cover roughly 1.2% of the sample. Sequenced: PBMCs. Source of these receptors: a woman in her thirties in good health and CMV-seronegative.

This clone has only a few counts. The chain has TRBV7-3 and TRBJ2-3; TRBD2 matches 10 bases. Germline lookup yields CDR1 SGHTA and CDR2 FQGTGA. This CDR3 is 16 amino acids long. V gave up 6 bases and J gave up 1 base; unmatched junction bases: 7. The CDR3 DNA sequence: TGTGCCAGCAGTCGTAGCGGGGGGTTCGGCACAGATACGCAGTATTTT. Protein: CASSRSGGFGTDTQYF.

CDR3 DNA sequence: TGTGCCATCAGTGTAGGGACAGGAGAAGAGACCCAGTACTTC. This encodes CAISVGTGEETQYF. The chain links TRBV10-3 to TRBJ2-5, with 8 bases that match TRBD1. V gave up 4 bases and J gave up 3 bases; unmatched junction bases: 4. Germline V lookup: CDR1 ENHRY, CDR2 SYGVKD. The CDR3 spans 14 residues.

This chain uses TRBV6-5 with TRBJ1-4; TRBD1 agrees at 9 bases. This CDR3 contains 14 residues. Germline CDR1 MNHEY, CDR2 SVGAGI. The J segment lost 5 bases and the V segment lost 6 bases, leaving 4 bases of the junction unmatched. The CDR3 bases are TGTGCCAGCAGACAGGGGGCTATCAATGAAAAACTGTTTTTT. This gives the protein CASRQGAINEKLFF.

The V and J genes are TRBV19 and TRBJ1-5; 12 bases line up with TRBD1. Per the germline V gene, CDR1 is LNHDA and CDR2 is SQIVND (reference sequence). V lost 7 bases and J lost 3; bases outside the gene matches: 13. The CDR3 runs 18 residues. CDR3 region: CASNRKLSGQGANQPQHF. The CDR3 nucleotides are TGTGCCAGTAACCGTAAATTATCGGGACAGGGGGCCAATCAGCCCCAGCATTTT. The whole variable domain, remainder taken from reference TRBV19 and TRBJ1-5, is DGGITQSPKYLFRKEGQNVTLSCEQNLNHDAMYWYRQDPGQGLRLIYYSQIVNDFQKGDIAEGYSVSREKKESFPLTVTSAQKNPTAFYLCASNRKLSGQGANQPQHFGDGTRLSIL.

The rearrangement uses TRBV9 and TRBJ1-1; 7 nucleotides line up with TRBD1. This CDR3 is 13 amino acids long. V shed 3 bases and J 3 bases; nucleotides not matched to a gene: 2. Germline values: CDR1 SGDLS, CDR2 YYNGEE. CDR3 protein: CASSGTGYTEAFF. CDR3 bases: TGTGCCAGCAGCGGGACAGGATACACTGAAGCTTTCTTT. The whole variable domain, filled in from reference TRBV9 and TRBJ1-1, reads DSGVTQTPKHLITATGQRVTLRCSPRSGDLSVYWYQQSLDQGLQFLIQYYNGEERAKGNILERFSAQQFPDLHSELNLSSLELGDSALYFCASSGTGYTEAFFGQGTRLTVV.

V and J are TRBV29-1 and TRBJ1-2; D not resolved. Germline V CDR1 and CDR2: SQVTM, ANQGSEA. The CDR3 spans 14 residues. V was shortened by 0 bases and J by 2 bases, with 10 bases between the two germline ends. The chain's CDR3 is CSVEDLGRNYGYTF. Here the CDR3 DNA reads TGCAGCGTTGAAGATCTCGGGAGGAACTATGGCTACACCTTC. Filled out from reference TRBV29-1 and TRBJ1-2, the complete variable domain reads SAVISQKPSRDICQRGTSLTIQCQVDSQVTMMFWYRQQPGQSLTLIATANQGSEATYESGFVIDKFPISRPNLTFSTLTVSNMSPEDSSIYLCSVEDLGRNYGYTFGSGTRLTVV.

The genes are TRBV7-3 and TRBJ2-1; 10 bases line up with TRBD2. Germline-derived CDR1 and CDR2 are SGHTA and FQGTGA. Trimming at V came to 4 bases and at J to 1 base, leaving 1 base not matched to a gene. This CDR3 is built from 15 residues. In DNA, the CDR3 is TGTGCCAGCAGCTCTAGCGGGGGATCCTACAATGAGCAGTTCTTC. It encodes CASSSSGGSYNEQFF.

The chain is built from TRBV19 and TRBJ2-3, with D perhaps TRBD1 (6 bases). V gave up 3 bases and J gave up 5 bases, with 12 bases separating them. CDR1 is LNHDA and CDR2 is SQIVND in the germline V gene (reference sequence). The CDR3 is made up of 14 amino acids. The DNA for the CDR3 is TGTGCCAGTAGTATTAACCAGGGGATAGATACGCAGTATTTT. Its translation is CASSINQGIDTQYF.

The chain employs TRBV5-1 and TRBJ2-3, with a tentative D call TRBD2 (5 bases). Germline CDR1 reads SGHRS; CDR2 reads YFSETQ. The length of the CDR3 is 12 residues. Between the trimmed V and J ends, which lost 3 bases and 4 bases, there was a span of 6 bases. Here the CDR3 DNA reads TGCGCCAGCAGCTCGCGGGCAGATACGCAGTATTTT. Translating it yields CASSSRADTQYF.

The chain joins TRBV5-1 to TRBJ2-7, with TRBD1 matching 9 bases. Germline-derived CDR1 and CDR2 are SGHRS and YFSETQ. The V gene end was trimmed by 0 bases and the J gene end by 5 bases; junction bases not matched to a gene: 6. CDR3 length: 15 amino acids. The DNA for the CDR3 is TGCGCCAGCAGCTTGGGCTCCGGGACAGGGAACGAGCAGTACTTC. As protein: CASSLGSGTGNEQYF.

V usage is TRBV28 and J usage is TRBJ1-1, with D perhaps TRBD1 (5 bases). V was shortened by 6 bases and J by 0 bases, with 17 bases between the two germline ends. The germline V gene has CDR1 MDHEN and CDR2 SYDVKM. This CDR3 has 16 residues. CDR3 in amino acids: CASRLGHAFMNTEAFF. CDR3 DNA: TGTGCCAGCAGACTCGGACACGCTTTTATGAACACTGAAGCTTTCTTT.

This clone was detected only once. V and J are TRBV5-1 and TRBJ2-7, with D perhaps matching TRBD1 (6 bases). This CDR3 is 15 amino acids long. V dropped 0 bases and J dropped 0 bases, with 10 bases sitting between them. The germline V gene encodes CDR1 SGHRS and CDR2 YFSETQ. The CDR3 spells CASSLDGQSSYEQYF. The CDR3 region has the DNA TGCGCCAGCAGCTTGGACGGACAGAGCTCCTACGAGCAGTACTTC.

The chain uses TRBV14 and TRBJ1-2; TRBD1 is a possible D gene (5 bases). CDR1 and CDR2 from the germline V gene are SGHDN and FVKESK. This CDR3 spans 16 amino acids. Trimming shortened V by 0 bases and J by 2 bases, and 13 bases separated the two germline ends. The CDR3 DNA reads as TGTGCCAGCAGCCAAGATCGGAGGGGAAGGAACTATGGCTACACCTTC. Translating it yields CASSQDRRGRNYGYTF.

The chain carries TRBV2 and TRBJ2-1; TRBD2 might be the D (6 bases). Trimming pared 6 bases from V and 2 bases from J, leaving 14 bases between. This CDR3 comprises 15 residues. Germline CDR1 reads SNHLY; CDR2 reads FYNNEI. The CDR3 region is CASRAAGRTYNEQFF. CDR3 in DNA: TGTGCCAGCAGGGCAGCGGGCAGGACCTACAATGAGCAGTTCTTC.

The CDR3 loop reads CASSLDRSSREKLFF. CDR3 nucleotides: TGCGCCAGCAGCCTGGACAGGTCCTCTAGAGAAAAACTGTTTTTT. This chain connects TRBV4-1 to TRBJ1-4; 7 bases match TRBD1. The germline CDR1 and CDR2 sequences are MGHRA and YSYEKL. This CDR3 has 15 amino acids. With V trimmed by 4 bases and J by 8 bases, 10 bases remained unmatched.

This sequence joins TRBV4-1 and TRBJ1-5; TRBD1 agrees at 7 bases. Germline values: CDR1 MGHRA, CDR2 YSYEKL. V gave up 4 bases and J gave up 3 bases; unmatched junction bases: 9. The CDR3 is made up of 16 amino acids. The DNA of the CDR3 is TGCGCCAGCAGCCCCTGGTGGGGACAGCTCAATCAGCCCCAGCATTTT. Translating it yields CASSPWWGQLNQPQHF.

The V call is TRBV5-1, the J call TRBJ2-3, with 7 bases fitting TRBD2. V trimming: 4 bases; J trimming: 6 bases; junction bases outside the gene matches: 5. This CDR3 contains 13 residues. Germline V CDR1 and CDR2: SGHRS, YFSETQ. CDR3 nucleotides: TGCGCCAGCAGCCCCACGGGAGGCGATACGCAGTATTTT. Encoded protein: CASSPTGGDTQYF.

The chain joins TRBV4-1 to TRBJ1-2, with D tentatively TRBD1 (5 bases). This CDR3 comprises 15 residues. Germline CDR1 and CDR2: MGHRA and YSYEKL. Trimming took 0 bases from V and 8 from J, leaving 16 bases between them. The CDR3: CASSQDWGGVGGYTF. The CDR3 nucleotides read TGCGCCAGCAGCCAAGATTGGGGAGGGGTCGGGGGCTACACCTTC.

The chain carries TRBV2 and TRBJ1-1; D call uncertain. V lost 6 bases and J lost 3, with 17 bases in between. CDR1 SNHLY and CDR2 FYNNEI come from the germline V gene. The CDR3 contains 15 residues. Here the CDR3 reads CASRREVLEDTEAFF. DNA of the CDR3: TGTGCCAGCAGACGGGAGGTCTTAGAAGACACTGAAGCTTTCTTT. The full variable domain, its missing parts supplied by reference TRBV2 and TRBJ1-1, is EPEVTQTPSHQVTQMGQEVILRCVPISNHLYFYWYRQILGQKVEFLVSFYNNEISEKSEIFDDQFSVERPDGSNFTLKIRSTKLEDSAMYFCASRREVLEDTEAFFGQGTRLTVV.

The chain employs TRBV4-2 and TRBJ2-5; 14 nucleotides align to TRBD2. Losses at the gene ends were 0 bases for V and 2 bases for J; bases not matched to a gene: 2. The CDR3 has 17 residues. Germline V gives CDR1 LGHNA, CDR2 YNFKEQ. The CDR3 DNA reads TGTGCCAGCAGCCAAGAAAGGACTAGCGGGGGGCAAGAGACCCAGTACTTC. Protein product: CASSQERTSGGQETQYF.

This clone was observed a handful of times. V and J are TRBV19 and TRBJ2-7; TRBD1 matches at 10 bases. The CDR3 has 16 amino acids. CDR1 is LNHDA and CDR2 is SQIVND in the germline V gene (reference sequence). V dropped 7 bases and J dropped 6; count of bases not matched to a gene: 15. The DNA for the CDR3 is TGTGCCAGTACTGGAAGCCGGGACAGGGGCTCATTCGAGCAGTACTTC. Translating it yields CASTGSRDRGSFEQYF. The variable domain in full, with the rest retrieved from reference TRBV19 and TRBJ2-7, is DGGITQSPKYLFRKEGQNVTLSCEQNLNHDAMYWYRQDPGQGLRLIYYSQIVNDFQKGDIAEGYSVSREKKESFPLTVTSAQKNPTAFYLCASTGSRDRGSFEQYFGPGTRLTVT.

Notes on this clone: Other DNA sequences in the sample encode the same CDR3. The chain links TRBV18 to TRBJ2-7; D perhaps matches TRBD1 (5 bases). Trimming left V 3 bases short and J 2 bases short, with 8 bases between. From germline, CDR1 is KGHSH and CDR2 LQKENI. The CDR3 contains 13 residues. The CDR3: CASSPDRAYEQYF. CDR3 sequence (DNA): TGTGCCAGCTCACCCGACAGAGCCTACGAGCAGTACTTC. Looking up the rest from reference TRBV18 and TRBJ2-7 gives the full variable domain: NAGVMQNPRHLVRRRGQEARLRCSPMKGHSHVYWYRQLPEEGLKFMVYLQKENIIDESGMPKERFSAEFPKEGPSILRIQQVVRGDSAAYFCASSPDRAYEQYFGPGTRLTVT.

The CDR3 DNA sequence: TGTGCCAGCAGCGTAGATTTACAGGGGGGGAATACGCAGTATTTT. Its protein product is CASSVDLQGGNTQYF. J is TRBJ2-3 and V is TRBV9, with TRBD1 as a possible D gene (8 bases). Germline V gene data show CDR1 as SGDLS and CDR2 as YYNGEE. CDR3 size: 15 residues. The germline V and J ends were trimmed by 0 bases and 7 bases, with 15 bases remaining between them.

This clone was found once. The V gene is TRBV4-1, the J gene TRBJ2-7; 10 bases align to TRBD2. The CDR3 runs 16 residues. The J segment lost 2 bases and the V segment lost 4 bases, leaving 8 bases of the junction unmatched. CDR1 MGHRA and CDR2 YSYEKL come from the germline V gene. The CDR3 sequence: CASSLRLAGRTYEQYF. The CDR3 DNA sequence: TGCGCCAGCAGCCTCAGACTAGCGGGTAGAACCTACGAGCAGTACTTC.

The V call is TRBV18, the J call TRBJ2-7; D possibly corresponds to TRBD2 (6 bases). Germline CDR1 is KGHSH and CDR2 is LQKENI. The length of the CDR3 is 13 residues. V was pared by 0 bases and J by 4 bases, with 7 bases between. The CDR3 region has the DNA TGTGCCAGCTCACCACCGGAGGGTTACGAGCAGTACTTC. This encodes CASSPPEGYEQYF.

This chain connects TRBV7-8 to TRBJ2-1, with 11 bases matching TRBD2. Germline loops: CDR1 SGHVS, CDR2 FQNEAQ. The CDR3 spans 17 residues. J gave up 7 bases and V 4 bases, and 12 bases lay outside the gene matches. The CDR3 region is CASSSSFSGRVGNEQFF. The CDR3 bases are TGTGCCAGCAGCTCGTCGTTTAGCGGGAGGGTGGGGAATGAGCAGTTCTTC.